Listed below are T cell receptor beta chains from one sample, sequenced in a study of cytomegalovirus exposure and HLA in healthy donors. Produced via immunoSEQ multiplex PCR; TCRdb's table is partial and in-frame only. This sample has about 160,000 clones, with approximately 83% found just once. Input material: PBMCs. The receptors were gathered from a woman between 18 and 29 years old in good health and CMV-seronegative. CDR3s include the opening cysteine and the closing phenylalanine or tryptophan. Each record gives: J gene, V gene, clone size, D gene, CDR3 DNA, CDR3 protein. A D gene is named only where the DNA matches it firmly. A clone size is listed for some rows: how often the clone was seen (once, few, many), or a class if it is expanded.

TRBJ2-2 | TRBV7-8 | - | TRBD2 | TGTGCCAGCAGCCTTAAGACTAGCGGGGGGGGGTACACCGGGGAGCTGTTTTTT | CASSLKTSGGGYTGELFF
TRBJ1-4 | TRBV6-1 | once | - | TGTGCCAGCAGTGCCAGGGAGGAGGAAAAACTGTTTTTT | CASSAREEEKLFF
TRBJ2-3 | TRBV6-4 | - | - | TGTGCCAGCAGTGAAGGCGGGGACCGACTTACGCAGTATTTT | CASSEGGDRLTQYF
TRBJ1-2 | TRBV7-2 | once | TRBD1 | TGTGCCAGCAGCTCGCCGGGACAGGGTATCTATGGCTACACCTTC | CASSSPGQGIYGYTF
TRBJ2-7 | TRBV5-6 | - | TRBD2 | TGTGCCAGCAGCTTGATGAGCGGGGGGAAATACGAGCAGTACTTC | CASSLMSGGKYEQYF
TRBJ2-7 | TRBV4-2 | - | TRBD2 | TGTGCCAGCAGCCAAGCCGGACTAGCGGGAAACGAGCAGTACTTC | CASSQAGLAGNEQYF
TRBJ1-1 | TRBV7-6 | - | - | TGTGCCAGCAGTACCGGGTTTTTCGCGTTGAACACTGAAGCTTTCTTT | CASSTGFFALNTEAFF
TRBJ1-2 | TRBV19 | - | - | TGTGCCAGTAGTAAAATGAAACAGAAAAACTATGGCTACACCTTC | CASSKMKQKNYGYTF
TRBJ1-1 | TRBV6-1 | - | - | TGTGCCAGCTTCCGATGGGGCACGAACACTGAAGCTTTCTTT | CASFRWGTNTEAFF
TRBJ2-1 | TRBV7-6 | - | - | TGTGCCAGCAGCTTAGCGAGGGCCTCGGCCGATGAGCAGTTCTTC | CASSLARASADEQFF
TRBJ2-4 | TRBV5-1 | - | - | TGCGCCAGCAGCTTGGGGCAGGCCGACGGGGGCATTCAGTACTTC | CASSLGQADGGIQYF
TRBJ1-1 | TRBV4-2 | - | - | TGTGCCAGCAGCCAAGATCTCAACACTGAAGCTTTCTTT | CASSQDLNTEAFF
TRBJ2-7 | TRBV5-6 | - | - | TGTGCCAGCACAACAGGGGGGGGCCTCAGCTCCTACGAGCAGTACTTC | CASTTGGGLSSYEQYF
TRBJ2-2 | TRBV9 | - | - | TGTGCCAGCAGCGTAGGGAGGATTTCGAACACCGGGGAGCTGTTTTTT | CASSVGRISNTGELFF
TRBJ2-7 | TRBV4-1 | - | - | TGCGCCAGCAGCCAAGGGTCACTCTGGTCCTACGAGCAGTACTTC | CASSQGSLWSYEQYF
TRBJ1-5 | TRBV7-9 | few | TRBD1 | TGTGCCAGCAGCTTGGGACAGGGGGACAATCAGCCCCAGCATTTT | CASSLGQGDNQPQHF
TRBJ1-1 | TRBV5-1 | - | TRBD1 | TGCGCCAGCAGCTTACATGGACAGGACTATACTGAAGCTTTCTTT | CASSLHGQDYTEAFF